This note documents a single TCR beta chain sequence. Germline values: CDR1 SEHNR, CDR2 FQNEAQ (reference sequence). V lost 5 bases to trimming and J lost 1 base; unmatched junction nucleotides: 3. The CDR3 extends over 16 amino acids. These data come from a study of blood T cell repertoires in COVID-19. As for the study in general: Some COVID-19 samples were acute and others convalescent; all came from the United States, Italy and Spain. PBMCs, B-cell-depleted T cells, or T cells were the source of the cDNA or gDNA that made up the material.

Original analysis: Reference gene primer amplification in the assay estimated nucleated cell counts. Data came from immunoSEQ multiplex PCR; TCRdb stores just in-frame clones and leaves some out. The DNA was the basis for D and trimming; V, J and clone size are from that table. The table records about 89,000 clones, about three quarters of them present only once. The origin of this receptor is a human donor in a cohort sampled during active COVID-19. The sample was peripheral blood. The chain links TRBV7-9 to TRBJ2-4, with 12 nucleotides matching TRBD2. The CDR3 sequence is CASSETSGRAKNIQYF. CDR3 bases: TGTGCCAGCAGCGAAACTAGCGGGAGGGCCAAAAACATTCAGTACTTC.